A single sample gave rise to the 23 T cell receptor beta chains below, sequenced in a study of neurological immune-mediated disorders. TCRdb called the 5' RACE reads again in MiXCR, with one record for every CDR3 protein. This sample yields 36,000 or so distinct CDR3 sequences, of which around a tenth are seen a single time; approximately 7% belongs to the top ten. Sequencing was carried out using PBMCs. The receptors here all came from a young woman with HTLV-1-associated myelopathy (HAM/TSP).

At least ten counts were recorded for this clonotype. This chain joins TRBV27 and TRBJ1-5; 8 nucleotides line up with TRBD1. This CDR3 has 17 amino acids. V dropped 2 bases and J dropped 7; count of bases not matched to a gene: 13. Germline V gene lookup returns CDR1 MNHEY and CDR2 SMNVEV (reference sequence). This CDR3 reads CASSLNTPDRAGQPQHF. CDR3 nucleotide sequence: TGTGCCAGCAGTTTAAATACCCCGGACAGGGCAGGGCAGCCCCAGCATTTT.

There are many counts of this clonotype. CDR3 sequence reads: CSAKGTANNSPLHF. In nucleotides, the CDR3 is TGCAGTGCTAAAGGGACAGCCAATAATTCACCCCTCCACTTT. V and J are TRBV20-1 and TRBJ1-6; 7 bases match TRBD1. J was trimmed by 5 bases and V by 4 bases; bases with no gene match: 5. This CDR3 has 14 residues. Germline V gene data show CDR1 as DFQATT and CDR2 as SNEGSKA (reference sequence).

There are many counts of this clonotype. This rearrangement joins TRBV12-3 or TRBV12-4 to TRBJ2-4; either TRBD1 or TRBD2 may supply D (5 bases each). Trimming cost V 4 bases and J 2 bases, with 21 bases left between them. The CDR3 has 18 amino acids. The CDR3, as DNA: TGTGCCAGCAGTTCGGGGATCAGGGCAGGGTATACCAAAAACATTCAGTACTTC. Amino acids: CASSSGIRAGYTKNIQYF.

This clonotype was seen many times. CDR3 protein: CASSLQGRAKNIQYF. CDR3 sequence (DNA): TGCGCCAGCAGCTTGCAGGGGAGGGCCAAAAACATTCAGTACTTC. The V and J genes are TRBV5-1 and TRBJ2-4; the D gene could be TRBD1 or TRBD2 (6 bases each). V was shortened by 1 base and J by 1 base, with 9 bases between the two germline ends. Germline CDR1 and CDR2: SGHRS and YFSETQ. The CDR3 is 15 amino acids.

This clonotype was seen at least ten times. The gene calls are TRBV5-1 and TRBJ2-2; D is unresolved. The CDR3 consists of 15 residues. Germline-derived CDR1 and CDR2 are SGHRS and YFSETQ. Trimming removed 1 base from V and 3 bases from J, with 10 bases in between. Here the CDR3 reads CASSLRPVDTGELFF. The CDR3 DNA sequence: TGCGCCAGCAGCTTGCGCCCAGTGGACACCGGGGAGCTGTTTTTT.

At least ten counts were recorded for this clonotype. The CDR3 is CASSMQTSGGPYEQYF. CDR3 sequence (DNA): TGTGCCAGCAGTATGCAGACTAGCGGGGGTCCCTACGAGCAGTACTTC. J is TRBJ2-7 and V is TRBV12-3 or TRBV12-4; 12 bases align to TRBD2. There are 16 residues in the CDR3. J gave up 2 bases and V 5 bases, and 7 bases lay outside the gene matches.

This clonotype was recorded at least ten times. The chain carries TRBV10-3 and TRBJ2-7; TRBD1 matches at 10 bases. Germline-derived CDR1 and CDR2 are ENHRY and SYGVKD. This CDR3 comprises 16 residues. V dropped 3 bases and J dropped 6; count of bases not matched to a gene: 11. CDR3 DNA: TGTGCCATCAGTGACCAATCCGGGACAGGGGCGGTCGAGCAGTACTTC. The encoded protein is CAISDQSGTGAVEQYF.

This clonotype was seen ten or more times. The chain couples TRBV27 to TRBJ2-7, with TRBD2 matching 8 bases. With 3 bases clipped from V and 2 bases from J, the junction kept 3 bases outside the gene matches. The CDR3 totals 14 residues. The V gene's germline CDR1 is MNHEY and CDR2 SMNVEV (reference sequence). CDR3 sequence: CASSLGLGPYEQYF. CDR3 nucleotide sequence: TGTGCCAGCAGTTTGGGACTAGGGCCCTACGAGCAGTACTTC.

This clonotype was picked up many times. The rearrangement uses TRBV20-1 and TRBJ1-3; D may be TRBD1 (5 bases). CDR3 length equals 14 residues. Trimming cost V 5 bases and J 3 bases, with 14 bases left between them. Germline V gene data show CDR1 as DFQATT and CDR2 as SNEGSKA (reference sequence). The CDR3 DNA is TGCAGTGCTCCGGGGCCAGCGCATGGAAACACCATATATTTT. Translated, it gives CSAPGPAHGNTIYF.

This clonotype was recorded many times. The genes are TRBV29-1 and TRBJ1-4; 9 positions match TRBD1. The germline CDR1 and CDR2 sequences are SQVTM and ANQGSEA. J lost 2 bases, V lost 6 bases, and 1 base had no gene match. CDR3 length: 13 residues. As DNA, the CDR3 is TGCAGCGTAGGGACAGGGACTAATGAAAAACTGTTTTTT. Translation: CSVGTGTNEKLFF.

This chain joins TRBV6-1 and TRBJ2-7, with D uncertain. Germline V CDR1 and CDR2: MNHNS, SASEGT. V lost 10 bases to trimming and J lost 0 bases, with 10 bases between them. CDR3 length equals 12 residues. CDR3 protein: CAILDPSYEQYF. The CDR3 nucleotides read TGTGCCATCCTTGATCCCTCCTACGAGCAGTACTTC.

This clonotype was recorded many times. This chain joins TRBV12-3 or TRBV12-4 and TRBJ2-7; unclear D gene. The CDR3 has 15 residues. V shed 3 bases and J shed 0 bases, with 12 bases lying between them. CDR3 protein: CASSFEGLSSYEQYF. As DNA, the CDR3 is TGTGCCAGCAGTTTCGAAGGCTTATCCTCCTACGAGCAGTACTTC.

This clonotype was seen many times. The chain joins TRBV7-2 to TRBJ1-1; D uncertain. V was pared by 1 base and J by 5 bases, with 11 bases between. The germline gives CDR1 SGHTA, CDR2 FQGNSA. CDR3 length: 14 residues. The CDR3 nucleotides read TGTGCCAGCAGCTTAGAGGCCAGGCGGACTGAAGCTTTCTTT. This codes for CASSLEARRTEAFF.

There are many counts of this clonotype. This chain connects TRBV20-1 to TRBJ2-3; a weak D match, TRBD2 (6 bases). V was shortened by 3 bases and J by 0 bases, with 10 bases between the two germline ends. The CDR3 consists of 14 residues. Per germline, CDR1 DFQATT and CDR2 SNEGSKA (reference sequence). This chain's CDR3 is CSASGGESTDTQYF. The CDR3 coding sequence is TGCAGTGCTAGTGGCGGGGAGAGCACAGATACGCAGTATTTT.

At least ten counts were recorded for this clonotype. The chain is built from TRBV5-1 and TRBJ2-1; 8 bases agree with TRBD1. CDR1 SGHRS and CDR2 YFSETQ come from the germline V gene. The J segment lost 7 bases and the V segment lost 3 bases, leaving 6 bases of the junction unmatched. CDR3 size: 14 residues. CDR3 DNA sequence: TGCGCCAGCAGCTCGGGACAGGCTGGGAATGAGCAGTTCTTC. This gives the protein CASSSGQAGNEQFF.

This clonotype was observed a single time. The chain employs TRBV2 and TRBJ2-2, with TRBD1 as a possible D gene (6 bases). The length of the CDR3 is 15 residues. Germline V gene data show CDR1 as SNHLY and CDR2 as FYNNEI. Trimming removed 3 bases from V and 4 bases from J, with 12 bases in between. CDR3 sequence reads: CASSERLGGTGELFF. The CDR3 nucleotides read TGTGCCAGCAGTGAGCGGTTAGGGGGCACCGGGGAGCTGTTTTTT.

This clonotype has a count of ten or more. The chain has TRBV29-1 and TRBJ2-3; D gene uncertain. This CDR3 is 12 amino acids long. Germline CDR1 SQVTM, CDR2 ANQGSEA. V was clipped by 4 bases and J by 2 bases, with 7 bases between them. CDR3 nucleotides: TGCAGCGTTGGCACATCCACAGATACGCAGTATTTT. It translates to CSVGTSTDTQYF.

The table lists this clonotype with many counts. V gene TRBV5-1 combines with J gene TRBJ1-2; TRBD1 aligns across 7 bases. CDR3 size: 13 residues. CDR1 and CDR2 (germline): SGHRS, YFSETQ. With V trimmed by 0 bases and J by 8 bases, 4 bases remained unmatched. The CDR3 region is CASSLGQGPGYTF. The CDR3 DNA is TGCGCCAGCAGCTTGGGACAGGGACCCGGCTACACCTTC.

This clonotype was counted many times. This sequence joins TRBV28 and TRBJ2-2; 14 nucleotides line up with TRBD2. Germline trimming cut 6 bases from V and 1 base from J; bases unmatched to any gene: 4. The V gene's germline CDR1 is MDHEN and CDR2 SYDVKM. This CDR3 has 17 amino acids. The CDR3 DNA reads TGTGCCAGCAGAACGACTAGCGGGGGGGGGAACACCGGGGAGCTGTTTTTT. It yields the protein CASRTTSGGGNTGELFF.

The table lists this clonotype with many counts. This chain joins TRBV5-1 and TRBJ2-3; 8 bases match TRBD2. CDR1 is SGHRS, CDR2 YFSETQ, per germline. Unmatched junction bases numbered 4, after V lost 0 bases and J lost 1 base. The CDR3 spans 16 residues. The CDR3: CASSLADSGGTDTQYF. For the CDR3, the DNA is TGCGCCAGCAGCTTGGCCGATAGCGGGGGCACAGATACGCAGTATTTT.

J is TRBJ1-3 and V is TRBV19, with D unresolved. Germline V CDR1 and CDR2: LNHDA, SQIVND (reference sequence). This CDR3 has 13 residues. The V gene lost 5 bases and the J gene lost 2 bases, with 7 bases spanning the gap. The CDR3 DNA reads as TGTGCCAGTAGTGATTCCCCTGGAAACACCATATATTTT. Protein product: CASSDSPGNTIYF.

V usage is TRBV3-1 and J usage is TRBJ2-3; the match to TRBD2 covers 12 bases. CDR3 size: 16 residues. In germline, CDR1 is LGHDT, CDR2 YNNKEL (reference sequence). Trimming removed 2 bases from V and 1 base from J; junction bases left unmatched: 1. As DNA, the CDR3 is TGTGCCAGCAGCCAAACTAGCGGGGGGCGCACAGATACGCAGTATTTT. This gives the protein CASSQTSGGRTDTQYF.

This clonotype has ten or more counts. This chain connects TRBV5-1 to TRBJ2-7, with TRBD2 matching 12 bases. Germline CDR1 is SGHRS and CDR2 is YFSETQ. Trimming removed 4 bases from V and 2 bases from J; junction bases left unmatched: 4. This CDR3 region has 15 residues. CDR3 amino acids: CASSRTSGDAYEQYF. The CDR3, as DNA: TGCGCCAGCAGCCGGACTAGCGGGGACGCCTACGAGCAGTACTTC.